The T cell receptor beta chain described here comes from a study of blood T cell repertoires in COVID-19. Background on the study: Samples taken during acute and convalescent COVID-19 were collected in the United States, Italy and Spain. Sources were T cells, B-cell-depleted T cells, or PBMCs; the material itself was cDNA or gDNA.

Original methodology: Quantification of nucleated cells was approximated via reference gene primer amplification. The assay was immunoSEQ multiplex PCR, and TCRdb's table has in-frame clones only and misses some. D and trimming come from the DNA, and the V and J calls and clone size come from that table. The sample consists of approximately 150,000 clones, around nine tenths of them appearing once. Sequenced material: peripheral blood. The receptor was derived from a human donor in a cohort sampled during active COVID-19.

CDR3 in amino acids: CSVAPQGGEKLFF. The CDR3 region has the DNA TGCAGCGTTGCTCCCCAGGGTGGTGAAAAACTGTTTTTT. The rearrangement uses TRBV29-1 and TRBJ1-4; a possible D gene is TRBD1 (5 bases). Trimming took off 4 bases at V and 7 bases at J, with 13 bases between the two ends. CDR1 and CDR2 from the germline V gene are SQVTM and ANQGSEA. The CDR3 has 13 amino acids.